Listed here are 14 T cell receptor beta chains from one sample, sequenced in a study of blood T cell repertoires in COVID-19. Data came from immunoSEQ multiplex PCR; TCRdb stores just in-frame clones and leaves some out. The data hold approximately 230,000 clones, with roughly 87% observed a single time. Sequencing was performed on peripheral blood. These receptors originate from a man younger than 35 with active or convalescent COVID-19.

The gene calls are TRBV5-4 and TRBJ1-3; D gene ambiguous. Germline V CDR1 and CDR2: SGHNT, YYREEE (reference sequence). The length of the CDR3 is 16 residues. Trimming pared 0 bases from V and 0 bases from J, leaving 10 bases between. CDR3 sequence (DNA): TGTGCCAGCAGCTTGGGCGGGAGGACCTCTGGAAACACCATATATTTT. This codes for CASSLGGRTSGNTIYF.

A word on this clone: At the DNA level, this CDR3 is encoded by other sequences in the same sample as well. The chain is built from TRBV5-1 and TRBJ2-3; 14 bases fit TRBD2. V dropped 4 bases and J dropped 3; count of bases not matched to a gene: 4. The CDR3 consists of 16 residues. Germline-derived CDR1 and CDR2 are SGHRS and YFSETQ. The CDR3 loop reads CASSPGLAGATDTQYF. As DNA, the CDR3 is TGCGCCAGCAGCCCGGGACTAGCGGGAGCTACAGATACGCAGTATTTT.

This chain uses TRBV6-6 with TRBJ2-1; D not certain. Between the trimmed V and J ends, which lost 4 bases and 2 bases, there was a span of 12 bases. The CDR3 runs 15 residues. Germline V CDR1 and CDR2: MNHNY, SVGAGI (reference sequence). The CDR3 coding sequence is TGTGCCAGCAGTTCCGATCCTACCACCTACAATGAGCAGTTCTTC. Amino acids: CASSSDPTTYNEQFF.

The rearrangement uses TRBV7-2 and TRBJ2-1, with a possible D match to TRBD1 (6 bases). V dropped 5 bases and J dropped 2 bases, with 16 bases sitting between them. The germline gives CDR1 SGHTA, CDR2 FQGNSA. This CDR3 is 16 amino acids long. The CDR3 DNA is TGTGCCAGCAGCCCACAGAGTCGGGACACCTACAATGAGCAGTTCTTC. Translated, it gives CASSPQSRDTYNEQFF.

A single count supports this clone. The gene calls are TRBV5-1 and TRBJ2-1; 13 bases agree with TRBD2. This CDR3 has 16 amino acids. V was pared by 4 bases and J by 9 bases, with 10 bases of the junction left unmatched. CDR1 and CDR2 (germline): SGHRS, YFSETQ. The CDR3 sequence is CASSPWTSGSRGEQFF. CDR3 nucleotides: TGCGCCAGCAGCCCATGGACTAGCGGGAGTCGAGGTGAGCAGTTCTTC. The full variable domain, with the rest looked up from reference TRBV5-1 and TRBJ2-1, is KAGVTQTPRYLIKTRGQQVTLSCSPISGHRSVSWYQQTPGQGLQFLFEYFSETQRNKGNFPGRFSGRQFSNSRSEMNVSTLELGDSALYLCASSPWTSGSRGEQFFGPGTRLTVL.

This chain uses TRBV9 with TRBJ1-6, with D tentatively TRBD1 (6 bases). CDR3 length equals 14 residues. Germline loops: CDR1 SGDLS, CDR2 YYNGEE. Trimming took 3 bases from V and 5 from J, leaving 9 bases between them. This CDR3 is CASSARTDNSPLHF. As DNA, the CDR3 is TGTGCCAGCAGCGCCCGGACAGATAATTCACCCCTCCACTTT.

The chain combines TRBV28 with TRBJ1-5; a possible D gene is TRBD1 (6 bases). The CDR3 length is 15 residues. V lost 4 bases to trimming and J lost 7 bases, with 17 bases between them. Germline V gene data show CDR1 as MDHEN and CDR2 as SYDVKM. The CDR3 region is CASSSLQGVGQPQHF. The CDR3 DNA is TGTGCCAGCAGTTCCTTACAGGGAGTGGGCCAGCCCCAGCATTTT.

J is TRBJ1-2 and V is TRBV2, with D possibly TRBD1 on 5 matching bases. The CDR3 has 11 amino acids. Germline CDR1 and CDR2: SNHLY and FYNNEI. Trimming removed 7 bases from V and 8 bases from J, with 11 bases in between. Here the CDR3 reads CASIFRVGYTF. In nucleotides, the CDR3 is TGTGCCAGCATCTTCAGGGTGGGCTACACCTTC.

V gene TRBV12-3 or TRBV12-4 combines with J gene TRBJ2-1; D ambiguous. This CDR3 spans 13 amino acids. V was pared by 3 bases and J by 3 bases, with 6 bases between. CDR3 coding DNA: TGTGCCAGCAGTTTCTCCCTCTACAATGAGCAGTTCTTC. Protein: CASSFSLYNEQFF.

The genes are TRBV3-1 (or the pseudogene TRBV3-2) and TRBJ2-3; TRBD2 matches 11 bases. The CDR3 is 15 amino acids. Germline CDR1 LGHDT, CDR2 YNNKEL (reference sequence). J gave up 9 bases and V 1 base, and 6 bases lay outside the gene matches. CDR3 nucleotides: TGTGCCAGCAGCCAAGGACTAGCGGGACCCCCAACGCAGTATTTT. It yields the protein CASSQGLAGPPTQYF.

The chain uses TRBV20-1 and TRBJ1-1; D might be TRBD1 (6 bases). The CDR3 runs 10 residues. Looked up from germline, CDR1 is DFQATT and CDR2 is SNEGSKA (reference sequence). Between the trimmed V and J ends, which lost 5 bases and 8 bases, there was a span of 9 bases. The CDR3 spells CSAAGTEAFF. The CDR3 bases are TGCAGTGCTGCCGGGACAGAAGCTTTCTTT.

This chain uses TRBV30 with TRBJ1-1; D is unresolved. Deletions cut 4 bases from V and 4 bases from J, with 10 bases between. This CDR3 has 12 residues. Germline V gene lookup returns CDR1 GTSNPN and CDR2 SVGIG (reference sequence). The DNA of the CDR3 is TGTGCCTGGACGGTGGGAGGCACTGAAGCTTTCTTT. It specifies CAWTVGGTEAFF.

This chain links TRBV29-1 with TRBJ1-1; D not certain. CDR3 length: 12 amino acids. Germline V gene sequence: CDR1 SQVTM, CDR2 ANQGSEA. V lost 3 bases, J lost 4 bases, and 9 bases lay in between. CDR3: CSVDAFVTEAFF. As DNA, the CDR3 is TGCAGCGTTGATGCGTTCGTCACTGAAGCTTTCTTT.

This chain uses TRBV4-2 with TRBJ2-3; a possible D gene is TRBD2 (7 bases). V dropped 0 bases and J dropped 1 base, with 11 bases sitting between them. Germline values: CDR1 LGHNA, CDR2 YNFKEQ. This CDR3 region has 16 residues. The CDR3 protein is CASSQELGGRTDTQYF. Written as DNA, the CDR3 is TGTGCCAGCAGCCAAGAATTGGGGGGGCGCACAGATACGCAGTATTTT.